The clone carrying this TCR beta chain was counted at least ten times. The TCR beta CDR3 regions underwent amplification using RNA transcripts as the source. An initial round of RT-PCR targeting the TCR CDR3 relied on the HTBI primer set. TCRdb reanalysed the multiplex PCR reads using MiXCR and keeps one entry per CDR3 protein. Of 300,000 to 400,000 distinct CDR3 sequences in the sample, approximately 22% were seen once. The sample belongs to a study of T cells in Graves' hyperthyroidism and ophthalmopathy. The CDR3 length is 15 residues. Germline values: CDR1 SGHRS, CDR2 YFSETQ. V lost 1 base and J 3 bases, leaving 11 bases between the germline ends.

The clonotype comes from a woman between 50 and 59 years old with Graves' hyperthyroidism. The specimen was blood. The rearrangement uses TRBV5-1 and TRBJ2-1; possibly TRBD1 for D (5 bases). The chain's CDR3 is CASSLPRDLYNEQFF. CDR3 DNA: TGCGCCAGCAGCTTGCCCAGGGATCTCTACAATGAGCAGTTCTTC.